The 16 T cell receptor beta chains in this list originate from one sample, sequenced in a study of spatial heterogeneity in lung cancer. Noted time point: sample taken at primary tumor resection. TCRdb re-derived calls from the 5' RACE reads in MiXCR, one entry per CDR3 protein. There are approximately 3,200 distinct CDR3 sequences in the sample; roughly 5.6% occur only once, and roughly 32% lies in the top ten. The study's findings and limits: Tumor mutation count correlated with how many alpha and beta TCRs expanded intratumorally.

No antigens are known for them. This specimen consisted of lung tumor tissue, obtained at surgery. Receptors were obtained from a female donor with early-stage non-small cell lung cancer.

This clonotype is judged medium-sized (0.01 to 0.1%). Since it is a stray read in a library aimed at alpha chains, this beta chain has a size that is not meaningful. Written as DNA, the CDR3 is TGTGCCAGCACCCCCCTGGGACAGGGTTATGGCGAGCAGTACTTC. It specifies CASTPLGQGYGEQYF. The V gene is TRBV28, the J gene TRBJ2-7; 9 bases match TRBD1. This CDR3 contains 15 residues. CDR1 and CDR2 (germline): MDHEN, SYDVKM. V dropped 7 bases and J dropped 6; count of bases not matched to a gene: 13. The entire variable domain, with the rest obtained from reference TRBV28 and TRBJ2-7, is as follows: DVKVTQSSRYLVKRTGEKVFLECVQDMDHENMFWYRQDPGLGLRLIYFSYDVKMKEKGDIPEGYSVSREKKERFSLILESASTNQTSMYLCASTPLGQGYGEQYFGPGTRLTVT.

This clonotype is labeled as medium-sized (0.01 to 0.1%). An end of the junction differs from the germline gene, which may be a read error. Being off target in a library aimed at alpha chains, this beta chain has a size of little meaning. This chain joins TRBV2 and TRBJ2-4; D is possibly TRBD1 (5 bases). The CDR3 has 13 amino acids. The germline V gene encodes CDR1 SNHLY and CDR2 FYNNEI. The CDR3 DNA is TGTGCCAGCAGAGAAGTAGGGGAAAACATTCAGTACTTC. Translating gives CASREVGENIQYF. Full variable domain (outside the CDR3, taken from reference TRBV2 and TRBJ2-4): EPEVTQTPSHQVTQMGQEVILRCVPISNHLYFYWYRQILGQKVEFLVSFYNNEISEKSEIFDDQFSVERPDGSNFTLKIRSTKLEDSAMYFCASREVGENIQYFGAGTRLSVL.

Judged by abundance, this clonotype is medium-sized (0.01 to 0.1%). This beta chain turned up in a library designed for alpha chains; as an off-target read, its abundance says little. For the CDR3, the DNA is TGTGCCAGCAGTTTCTCGGGTAGCGCAAACACCGGGGAGCTGTTTTTT. Its translation is CASSFSGSANTGELFF. This sequence joins TRBV27 and TRBJ2-2; D is possibly TRBD2 (5 bases). From germline, CDR1 is MNHEY and CDR2 SMNVEV (reference sequence). V gave up 3 bases and J gave up 2 bases, with 13 bases separating them. The CDR3 length is 16 residues.

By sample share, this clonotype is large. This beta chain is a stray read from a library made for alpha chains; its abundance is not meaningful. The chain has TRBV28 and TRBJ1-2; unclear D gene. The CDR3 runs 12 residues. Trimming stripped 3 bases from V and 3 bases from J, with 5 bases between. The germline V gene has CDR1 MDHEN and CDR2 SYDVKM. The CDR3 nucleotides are TGTGCCAGCAGTTTCGGGTACTATGGCTACACCTTC. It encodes CASSFGYYGYTF.

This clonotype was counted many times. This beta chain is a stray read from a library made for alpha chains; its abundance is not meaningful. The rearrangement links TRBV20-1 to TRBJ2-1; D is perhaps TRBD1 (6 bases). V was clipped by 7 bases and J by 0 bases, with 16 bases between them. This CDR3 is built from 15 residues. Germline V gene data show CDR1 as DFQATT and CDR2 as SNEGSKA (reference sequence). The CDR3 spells CSVITGRLSYNEQFF. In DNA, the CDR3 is TGCAGTGTTATTACAGGGCGTCTCTCCTACAATGAGCAGTTCTTC.

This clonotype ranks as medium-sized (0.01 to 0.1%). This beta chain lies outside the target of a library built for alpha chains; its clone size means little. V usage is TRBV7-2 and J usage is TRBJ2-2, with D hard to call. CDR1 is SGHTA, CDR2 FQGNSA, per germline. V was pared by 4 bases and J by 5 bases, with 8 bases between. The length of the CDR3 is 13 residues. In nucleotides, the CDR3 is TGTGCCAGCAGCTCGAGCGTTACCGGGGAGCTGTTTTTT. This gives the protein CASSSSVTGELFF. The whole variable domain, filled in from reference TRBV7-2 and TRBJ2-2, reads GAGVSQSPSNKVTEKGKDVELRCDPISGHTALYWYRQSLGQGLEFLIYFQGNSAPDKSGLPSDRFSAERTGGSVSTLTIQRTQQEDSAVYLCASSSSVTGELFFGEGSRLTVL.

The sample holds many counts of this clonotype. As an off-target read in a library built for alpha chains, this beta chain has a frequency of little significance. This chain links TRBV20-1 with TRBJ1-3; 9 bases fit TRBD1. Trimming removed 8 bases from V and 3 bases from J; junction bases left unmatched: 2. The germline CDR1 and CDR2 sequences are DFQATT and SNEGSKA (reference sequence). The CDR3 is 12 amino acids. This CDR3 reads CSTDRGGNTIYF. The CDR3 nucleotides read TGCAGTACGGACAGGGGTGGAAACACCATATATTTT.

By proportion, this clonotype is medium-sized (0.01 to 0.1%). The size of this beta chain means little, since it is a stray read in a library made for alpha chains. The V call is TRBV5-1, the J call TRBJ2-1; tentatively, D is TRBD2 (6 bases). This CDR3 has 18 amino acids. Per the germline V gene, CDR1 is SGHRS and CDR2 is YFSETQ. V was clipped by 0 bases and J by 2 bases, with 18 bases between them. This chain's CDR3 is CASSLGGTYFRAYNEQFF. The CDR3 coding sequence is TGCGCCAGCAGCTTGGGAGGGACTTACTTTAGGGCCTACAATGAGCAGTTCTTC.

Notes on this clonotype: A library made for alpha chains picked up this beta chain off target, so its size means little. Written as DNA, the CDR3 is TGTGCCAGCAGACTTAACGACAAAAACATTCAGTACTTC. This gives the protein CASRLNDKNIQYF. The genes are TRBV7-8 and TRBJ2-4, with D unclear. CDR1 and CDR2 (germline): SGHVS, FQNEAQ. The V end was cut by 6 bases, the J end by 3 bases, with 9 bases between. The CDR3 spans 13 residues.

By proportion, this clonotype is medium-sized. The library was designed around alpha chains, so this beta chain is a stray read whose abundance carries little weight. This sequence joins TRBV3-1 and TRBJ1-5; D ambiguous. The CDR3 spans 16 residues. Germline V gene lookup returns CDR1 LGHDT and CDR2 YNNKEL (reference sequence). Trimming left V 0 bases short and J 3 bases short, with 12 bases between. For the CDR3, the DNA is TGTGCCAGCAGCCAAGATCGGAGGCCAAACAATCAGCCCCAGCATTTT. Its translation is CASSQDRRPNNQPQHF.

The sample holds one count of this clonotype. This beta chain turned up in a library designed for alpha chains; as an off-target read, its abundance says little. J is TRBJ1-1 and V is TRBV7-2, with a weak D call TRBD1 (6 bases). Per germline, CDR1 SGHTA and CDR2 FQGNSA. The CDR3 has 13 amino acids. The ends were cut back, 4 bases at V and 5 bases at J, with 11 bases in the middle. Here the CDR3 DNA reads TGTGCCAGCAGCTATGGACAGCGAACTGAAGCTTTCTTT. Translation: CASSYGQRTEAFF.

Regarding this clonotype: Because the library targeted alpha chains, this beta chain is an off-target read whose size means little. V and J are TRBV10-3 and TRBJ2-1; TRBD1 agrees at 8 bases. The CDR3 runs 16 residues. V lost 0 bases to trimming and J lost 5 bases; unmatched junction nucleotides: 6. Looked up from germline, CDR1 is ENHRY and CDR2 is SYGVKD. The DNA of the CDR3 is TGTGCCATCAGTGAGTCGAGGACAGGGTGGAACAATGAGCAGTTCTTC. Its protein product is CAISESRTGWNNEQFF.

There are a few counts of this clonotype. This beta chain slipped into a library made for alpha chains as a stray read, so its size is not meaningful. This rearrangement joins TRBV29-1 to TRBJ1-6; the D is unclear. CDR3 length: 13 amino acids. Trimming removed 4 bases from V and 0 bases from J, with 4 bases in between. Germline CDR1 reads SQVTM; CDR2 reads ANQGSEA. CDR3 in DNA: TGCAGCGTTGCCAGCTCCTATAATTCACCCCTCCACTTT. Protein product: CSVASSYNSPLHF.

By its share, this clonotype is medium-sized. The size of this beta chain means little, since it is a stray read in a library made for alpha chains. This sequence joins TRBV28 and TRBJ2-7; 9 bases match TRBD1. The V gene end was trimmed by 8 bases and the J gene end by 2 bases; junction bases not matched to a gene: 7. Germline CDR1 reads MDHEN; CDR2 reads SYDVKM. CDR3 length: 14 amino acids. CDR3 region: CASQTGTGPYEQYF. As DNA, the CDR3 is TGTGCCAGCCAGACCGGGACAGGGCCCTACGAGCAGTACTTC.

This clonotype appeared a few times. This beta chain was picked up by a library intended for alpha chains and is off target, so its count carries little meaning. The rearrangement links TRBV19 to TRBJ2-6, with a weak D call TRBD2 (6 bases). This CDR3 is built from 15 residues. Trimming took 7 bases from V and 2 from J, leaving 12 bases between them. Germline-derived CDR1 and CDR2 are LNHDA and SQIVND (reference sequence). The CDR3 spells CASTLGGAGANVLTF. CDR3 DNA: TGTGCCAGTACCCTGGGAGGAGCTGGGGCCAACGTCCTGACTTTC.

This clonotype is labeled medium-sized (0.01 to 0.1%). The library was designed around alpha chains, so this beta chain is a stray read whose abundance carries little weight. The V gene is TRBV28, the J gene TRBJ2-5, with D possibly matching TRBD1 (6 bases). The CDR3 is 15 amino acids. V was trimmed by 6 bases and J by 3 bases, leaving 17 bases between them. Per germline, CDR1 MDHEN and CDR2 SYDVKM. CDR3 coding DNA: TGTGCCAGCAGCCGTTCGAGACAGGAGAAAGAGACCCAGTACTTC. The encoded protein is CASSRSRQEKETQYF.